This T cell receptor (beta chain) was sequenced for a study of T cells in narcolepsy. Study details: Patients with NT1 or NT2 and healthy control donors were enrolled.

In regard to this clone: Its specificity is not known. The junction differs from germline at one of its ends, possibly a read error.

The repertoire was sequenced with immunoSEQ multiplex PCR; TCRdb's copy has only in-frame clones and lacks some. The repertoire includes about 25,000 clones, about four fifths of them detected once, and less than 0.75% sits in the top ten. The CDR3 runs 14 residues. The germline V gene encodes CDR1 MNHNY and CDR2 SVGAGI (reference sequence). Points from the study as a whole: Autoreactive clonotypes reportedly recurred in blood of same and different patients, not controls. Autoreactive HCRT-specific and TRIB2-specific clonotypes were marked in same-patient CSF-versus-blood CD4+ comparisons.

The genes are TRBV6-6 and TRBJ1-3; the D gene is possibly TRBD1 (5 bases). This TCR was recovered from a human donor with narcolepsy. Sequenced: CD45RA- memory CD4+ T cells from PBMCs. The CDR3 sequence: CTSRPGTGGNIIYF. The CDR3 nucleotides are TGTACCAGCAGACCAGGGACGGGTGGAAACATCATATATTTT.